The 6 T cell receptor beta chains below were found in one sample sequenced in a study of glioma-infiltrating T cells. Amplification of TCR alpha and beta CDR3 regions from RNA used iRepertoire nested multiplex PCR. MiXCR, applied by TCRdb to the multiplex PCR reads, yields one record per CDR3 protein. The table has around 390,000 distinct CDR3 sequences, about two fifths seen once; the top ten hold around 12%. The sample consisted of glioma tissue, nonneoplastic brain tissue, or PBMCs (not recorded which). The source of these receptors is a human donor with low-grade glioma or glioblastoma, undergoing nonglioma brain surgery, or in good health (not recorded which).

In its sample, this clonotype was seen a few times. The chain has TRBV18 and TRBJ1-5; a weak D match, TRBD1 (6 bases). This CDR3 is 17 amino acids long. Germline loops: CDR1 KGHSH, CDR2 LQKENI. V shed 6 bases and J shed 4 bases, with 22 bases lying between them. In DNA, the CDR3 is TGTGCCAGCTCCCCAGGTTTCAGGGGTTCTCTTAATCAGCCCCAGCATTTT. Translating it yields CASSPGFRGSLNQPQHF.

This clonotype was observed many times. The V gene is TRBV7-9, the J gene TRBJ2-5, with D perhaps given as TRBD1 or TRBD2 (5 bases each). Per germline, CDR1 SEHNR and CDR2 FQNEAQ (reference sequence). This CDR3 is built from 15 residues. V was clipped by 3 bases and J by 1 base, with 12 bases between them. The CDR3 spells CASSLVRDGQETQYF. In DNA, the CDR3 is TGTGCCAGCAGCTTGGTCCGGGACGGCCAAGAGACCCAGTACTTC.

The CDR3 nucleotides read TGCGCCAGCAGCCAACTCAATACGTTGGTTAACTATGGCTACACCTTC. Translation: CASSQLNTLVNYGYTF. The chain links TRBV4-1 to TRBJ1-2; D call uncertain. Germline V gene sequence: CDR1 MGHRA, CDR2 YSYEKL. V lost 2 bases and J 1 base, leaving 14 bases between the germline ends. This CDR3 has 16 amino acids.

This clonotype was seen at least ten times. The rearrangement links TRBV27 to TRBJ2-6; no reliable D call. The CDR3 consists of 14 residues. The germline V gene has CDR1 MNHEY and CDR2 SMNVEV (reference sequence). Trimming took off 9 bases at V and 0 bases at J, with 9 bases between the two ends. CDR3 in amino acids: CARRTPSGANVLTF. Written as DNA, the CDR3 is TGTGCCAGGAGGACGCCCTCTGGGGCCAACGTCCTGACTTTC.

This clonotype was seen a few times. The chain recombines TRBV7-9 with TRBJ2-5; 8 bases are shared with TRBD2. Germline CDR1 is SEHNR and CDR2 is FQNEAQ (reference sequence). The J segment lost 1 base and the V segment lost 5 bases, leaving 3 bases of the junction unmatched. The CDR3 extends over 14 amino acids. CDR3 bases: TGTGCCAGCAGCCGTAGCGGGACCCAAGAGACCCAGTACTTC. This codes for CASSRSGTQETQYF.

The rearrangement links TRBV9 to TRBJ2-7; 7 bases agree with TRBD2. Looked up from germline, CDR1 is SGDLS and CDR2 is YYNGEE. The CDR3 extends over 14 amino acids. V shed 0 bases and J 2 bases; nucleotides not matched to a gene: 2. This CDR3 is CASSVGGSTYEQYF. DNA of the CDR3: TGTGCCAGCAGCGTAGGCGGGAGCACCTACGAGCAGTACTTC.